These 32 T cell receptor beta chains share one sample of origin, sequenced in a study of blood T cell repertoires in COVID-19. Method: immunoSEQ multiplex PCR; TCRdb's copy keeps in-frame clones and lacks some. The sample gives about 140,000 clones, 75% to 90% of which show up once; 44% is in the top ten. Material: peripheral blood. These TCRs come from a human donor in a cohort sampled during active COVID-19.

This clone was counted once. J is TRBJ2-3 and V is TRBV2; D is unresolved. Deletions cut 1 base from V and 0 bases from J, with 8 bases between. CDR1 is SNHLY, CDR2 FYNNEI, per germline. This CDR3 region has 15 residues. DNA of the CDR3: TGTGCCAGCAGTGAAGAATCGGTTAGCACAGATACGCAGTATTTT. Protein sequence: CASSEESVSTDTQYF.

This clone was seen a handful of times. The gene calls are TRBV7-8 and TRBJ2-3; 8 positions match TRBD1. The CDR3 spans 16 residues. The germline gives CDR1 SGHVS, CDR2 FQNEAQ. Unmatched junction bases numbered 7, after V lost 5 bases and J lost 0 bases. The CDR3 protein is CASSPHRGSSTDTQYF. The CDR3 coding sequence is TGTGCCAGCAGCCCGCACAGGGGGTCTAGCACAGATACGCAGTATTTT.

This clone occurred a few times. The CDR3 loop is CASSSQLNTEAFF. The CDR3 nucleotides are TGTGCCAGCAGCTCCCAATTGAACACTGAAGCTTTCTTT. The chain employs TRBV14 and TRBJ1-1, with unresolved D. Germline CDR1 is SGHDN and CDR2 is FVKESK. Trimming left V 5 bases short and J 0 bases short, with 7 bases between. The CDR3 loop spans 13 amino acids.

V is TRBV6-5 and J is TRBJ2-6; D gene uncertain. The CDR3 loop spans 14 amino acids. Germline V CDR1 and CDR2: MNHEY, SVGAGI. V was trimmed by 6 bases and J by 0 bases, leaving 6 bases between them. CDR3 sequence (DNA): TGTGCCAGCAGCGTCCGCTCTGGGGCCAACGTCCTGACTTTC. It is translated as CASSVRSGANVLTF.

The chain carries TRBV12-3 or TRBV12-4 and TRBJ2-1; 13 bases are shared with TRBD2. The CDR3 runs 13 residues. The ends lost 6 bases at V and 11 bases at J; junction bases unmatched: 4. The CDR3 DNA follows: TGTGCCAGCAGGGGACTAGCGGGGAGGCAGCAGTTCTTC. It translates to CASRGLAGRQQFF.

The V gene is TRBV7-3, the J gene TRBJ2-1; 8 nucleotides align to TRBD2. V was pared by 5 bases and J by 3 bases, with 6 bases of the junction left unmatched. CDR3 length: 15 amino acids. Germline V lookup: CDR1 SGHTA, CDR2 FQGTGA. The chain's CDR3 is CASSPLAGGYNEQFF. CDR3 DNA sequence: TGTGCCAGCAGCCCCCTTGCGGGGGGCTACAATGAGCAGTTCTTC.

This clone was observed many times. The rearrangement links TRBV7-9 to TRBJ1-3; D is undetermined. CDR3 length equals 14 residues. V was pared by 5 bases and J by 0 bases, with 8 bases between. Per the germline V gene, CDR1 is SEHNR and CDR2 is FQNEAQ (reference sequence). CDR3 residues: CASSKESSGNTIYF. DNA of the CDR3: TGTGCCAGCAGCAAAGAGAGCTCTGGAAACACCATATATTTT.

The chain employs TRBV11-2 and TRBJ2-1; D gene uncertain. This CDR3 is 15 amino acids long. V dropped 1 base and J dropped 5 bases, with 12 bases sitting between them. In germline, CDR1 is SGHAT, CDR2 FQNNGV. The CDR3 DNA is TGTGCCAGCAGCTTAGGAATTAACAGAGACAATGAGCAGTTCTTC. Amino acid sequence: CASSLGINRDNEQFF.

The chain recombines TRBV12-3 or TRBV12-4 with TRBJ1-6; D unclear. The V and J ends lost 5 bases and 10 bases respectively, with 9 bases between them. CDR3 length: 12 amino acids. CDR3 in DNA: TGTGCCAGCAGTACCTACAGATCACCCCTCCACTTT. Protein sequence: CASSTYRSPLHF.

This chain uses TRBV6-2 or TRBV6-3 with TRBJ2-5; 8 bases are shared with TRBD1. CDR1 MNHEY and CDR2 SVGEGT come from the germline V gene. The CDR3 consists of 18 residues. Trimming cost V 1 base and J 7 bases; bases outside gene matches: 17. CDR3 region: CASSYFQGASPRGGTQYF. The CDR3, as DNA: TGTGCCAGCAGTTACTTCCAGGGGGCGTCTCCAAGAGGGGGGACCCAGTACTTC.

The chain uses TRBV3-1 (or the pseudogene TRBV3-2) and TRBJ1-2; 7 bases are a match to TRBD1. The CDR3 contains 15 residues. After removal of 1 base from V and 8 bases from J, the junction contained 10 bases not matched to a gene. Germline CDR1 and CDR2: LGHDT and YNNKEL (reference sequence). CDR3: CASSQVMVGGTGYTF. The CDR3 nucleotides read TGTGCCAGCAGCCAAGTTATGGTAGGGGGCACGGGCTACACCTTC.

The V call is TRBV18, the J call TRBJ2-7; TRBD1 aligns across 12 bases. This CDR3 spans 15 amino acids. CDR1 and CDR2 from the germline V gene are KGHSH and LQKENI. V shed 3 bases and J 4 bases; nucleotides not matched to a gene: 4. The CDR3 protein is CASSPGTGGNYEQYF. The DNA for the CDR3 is TGTGCCAGCTCACCCGGGACAGGGGGCAATTACGAGCAGTACTTC. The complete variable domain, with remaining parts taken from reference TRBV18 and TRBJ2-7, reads NAGVMQNPRHLVRRRGQEARLRCSPMKGHSHVYWYRQLPEEGLKFMVYLQKENIIDESGMPKERFSAEFPKEGPSILRIQQVVRGDSAAYFCASSPGTGGNYEQYFGPGTRLTVT.

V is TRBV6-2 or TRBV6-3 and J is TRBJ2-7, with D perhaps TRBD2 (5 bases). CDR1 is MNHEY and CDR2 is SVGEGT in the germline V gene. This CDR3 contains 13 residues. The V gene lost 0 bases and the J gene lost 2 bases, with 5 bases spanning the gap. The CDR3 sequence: CASSYSTTYEQYV. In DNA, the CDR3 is TGTGCCAGCAGTTACTCGACTACCTACGAGCAGTACGTC.

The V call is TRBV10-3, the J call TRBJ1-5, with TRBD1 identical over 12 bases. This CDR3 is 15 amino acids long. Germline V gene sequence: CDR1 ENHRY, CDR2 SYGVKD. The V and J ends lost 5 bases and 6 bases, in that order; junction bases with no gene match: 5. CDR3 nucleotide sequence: TGTGCCATCAGTCCGGGACAGGGGGCGTTTCAGCCCCAGCATTTT. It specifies CAISPGQGAFQPQHF.

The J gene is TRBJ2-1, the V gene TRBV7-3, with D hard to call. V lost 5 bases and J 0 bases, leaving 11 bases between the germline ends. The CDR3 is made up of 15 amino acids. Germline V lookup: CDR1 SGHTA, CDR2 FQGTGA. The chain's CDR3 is CASSTSPSSYNEQFF. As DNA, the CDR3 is TGTGCCAGCAGCACTTCGCCAAGCTCCTACAATGAGCAGTTCTTC.

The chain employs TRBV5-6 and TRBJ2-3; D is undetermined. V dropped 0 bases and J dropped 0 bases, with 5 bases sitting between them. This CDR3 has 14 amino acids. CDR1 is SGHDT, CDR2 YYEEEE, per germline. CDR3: CASSLGHSTDTQYF. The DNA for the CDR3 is TGTGCCAGCAGCTTGGGACACAGCACAGATACGCAGTATTTT.

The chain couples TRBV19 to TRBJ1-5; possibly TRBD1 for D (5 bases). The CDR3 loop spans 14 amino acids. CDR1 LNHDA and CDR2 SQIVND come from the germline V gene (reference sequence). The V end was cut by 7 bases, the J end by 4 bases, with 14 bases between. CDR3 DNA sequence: TGTGCCAGTAACGCAGGGTCAGTGAATCAGCCCCAGCATTTT. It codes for CASNAGSVNQPQHF.

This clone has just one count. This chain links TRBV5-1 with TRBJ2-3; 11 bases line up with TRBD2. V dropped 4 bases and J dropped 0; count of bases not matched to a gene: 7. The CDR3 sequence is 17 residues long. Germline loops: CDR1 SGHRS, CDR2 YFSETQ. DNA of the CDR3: TGCGCCAGCAGCCCACCAGTAGCGGGAGGGAGCACAGATACGCAGTATTTT. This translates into CASSPPVAGGSTDTQYF.

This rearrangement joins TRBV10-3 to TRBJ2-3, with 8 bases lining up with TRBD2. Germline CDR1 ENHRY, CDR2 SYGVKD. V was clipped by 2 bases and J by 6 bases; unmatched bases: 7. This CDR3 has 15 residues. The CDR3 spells CAISERTAGADTQYF. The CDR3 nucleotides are TGTGCCATCAGTGAGCGGACAGCGGGGGCTGATACGCAGTATTTT.

The DNA of the CDR3 is TGTGCCAGCAGCGTAGCGGGGGTTGATGAGCAGTTCTTC. It translates to CASSVAGVDEQFF. The chain carries TRBV9 and TRBJ2-1, with D possibly TRBD2 on 6 matching bases. V lost 0 bases and J 8 bases, leaving 9 bases between the germline ends. There are 13 residues in the CDR3. CDR1 is SGDLS and CDR2 is YYNGEE in the germline V gene.

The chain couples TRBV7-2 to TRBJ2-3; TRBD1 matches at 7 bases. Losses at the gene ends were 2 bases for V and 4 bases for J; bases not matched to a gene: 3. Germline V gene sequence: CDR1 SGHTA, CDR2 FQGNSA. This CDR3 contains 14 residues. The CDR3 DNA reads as TGTGCCAGCAGCTTATTAGGGGGCTCAGATACGCAGTATTTT. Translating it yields CASSLLGGSDTQYF.

CDR3 bases: TGTGCCAGCAGTCGGGAAACAGGGAACCTGAACACTGAAGCTTTCTTT. Its protein product is CASSRETGNLNTEAFF. The genes are TRBV4-2 and TRBJ1-1, with a tentative D call TRBD1 (6 bases). Germline V lookup: CDR1 LGHNA, CDR2 YNFKEQ. The germline V and J ends were trimmed by 6 bases and 0 bases, with 17 bases remaining between them. The CDR3 spans 16 residues.

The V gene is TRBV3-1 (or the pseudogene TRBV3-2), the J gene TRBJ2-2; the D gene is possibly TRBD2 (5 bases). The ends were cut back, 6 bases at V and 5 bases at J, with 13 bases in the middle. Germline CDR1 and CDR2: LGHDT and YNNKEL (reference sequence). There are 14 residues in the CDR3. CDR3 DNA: TGTGCCAGCAGGAAGGGAGAAGGGACCGGGGAGCTGTTTTTT. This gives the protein CASRKGEGTGELFF.

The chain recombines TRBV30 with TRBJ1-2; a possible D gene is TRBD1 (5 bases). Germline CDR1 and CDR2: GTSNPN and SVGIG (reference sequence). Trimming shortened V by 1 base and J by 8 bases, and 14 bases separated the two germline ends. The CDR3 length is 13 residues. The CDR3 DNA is TGTGCCTGGAGTGGGGAGGGGCGTAGGGGCTACACCTTC. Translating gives CAWSGEGRRGYTF.

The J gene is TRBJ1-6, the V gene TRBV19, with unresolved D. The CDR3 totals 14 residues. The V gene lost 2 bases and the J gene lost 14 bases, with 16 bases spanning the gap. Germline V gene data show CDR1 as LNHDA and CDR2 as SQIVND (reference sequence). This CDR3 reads CASSILATSRALHF. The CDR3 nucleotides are TGTGCCAGTAGTATACTAGCCACGTCCCGGGCCCTCCACTTT.

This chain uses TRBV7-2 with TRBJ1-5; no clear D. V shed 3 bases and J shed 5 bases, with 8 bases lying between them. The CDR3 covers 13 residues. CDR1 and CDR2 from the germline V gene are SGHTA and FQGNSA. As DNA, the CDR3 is TGTGCCAGCAGCTTTTCTTCGGATCAGCCCCAGCATTTT. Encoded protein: CASSFSSDQPQHF.

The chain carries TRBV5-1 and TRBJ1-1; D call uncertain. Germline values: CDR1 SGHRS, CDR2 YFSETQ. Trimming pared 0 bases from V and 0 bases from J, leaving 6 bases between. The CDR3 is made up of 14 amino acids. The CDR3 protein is CASSLDGVNTEAFF. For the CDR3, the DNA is TGCGCCAGCAGCTTGGATGGAGTGAACACTGAAGCTTTCTTT. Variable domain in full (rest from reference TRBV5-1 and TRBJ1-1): KAGVTQTPRYLIKTRGQQVTLSCSPISGHRSVSWYQQTPGQGLQFLFEYFSETQRNKGNFPGRFSGRQFSNSRSEMNVSTLELGDSALYLCASSLDGVNTEAFFGQGTRLTVV.

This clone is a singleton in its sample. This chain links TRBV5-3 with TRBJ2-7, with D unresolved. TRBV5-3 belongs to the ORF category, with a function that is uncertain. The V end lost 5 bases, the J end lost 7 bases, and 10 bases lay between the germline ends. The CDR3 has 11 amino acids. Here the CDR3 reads CARSLTREQYF. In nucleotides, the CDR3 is TGTGCCAGAAGTTTAACCCGGGAGCAGTACTTC.

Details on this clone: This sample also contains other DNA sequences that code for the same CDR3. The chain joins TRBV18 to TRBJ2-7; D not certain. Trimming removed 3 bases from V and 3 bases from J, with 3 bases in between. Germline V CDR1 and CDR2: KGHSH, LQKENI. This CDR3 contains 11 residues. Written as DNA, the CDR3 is TGTGCCAGCTCACCTCACTACGAGCAGTACGTC. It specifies CASSPHYEQYV.

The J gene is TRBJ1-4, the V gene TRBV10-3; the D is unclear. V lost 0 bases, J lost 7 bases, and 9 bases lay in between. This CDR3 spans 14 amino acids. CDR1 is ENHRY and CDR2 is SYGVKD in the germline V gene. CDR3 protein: CAISESRVSEKLFF. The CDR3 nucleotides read TGTGCCATCAGTGAGTCGCGTGTAAGTGAAAAACTGTTTTTT.

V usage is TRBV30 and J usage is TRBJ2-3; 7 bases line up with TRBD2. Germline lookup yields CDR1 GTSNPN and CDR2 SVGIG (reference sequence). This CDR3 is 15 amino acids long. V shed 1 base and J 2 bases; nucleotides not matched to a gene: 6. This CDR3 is CAWSASGLNTDTQYF. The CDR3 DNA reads TGTGCCTGGAGTGCTAGCGGACTAAACACAGATACGCAGTATTTT.

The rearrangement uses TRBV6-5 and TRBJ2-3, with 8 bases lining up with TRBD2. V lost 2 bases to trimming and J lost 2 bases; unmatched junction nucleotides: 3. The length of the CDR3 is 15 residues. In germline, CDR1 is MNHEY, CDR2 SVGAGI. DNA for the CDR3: TGTGCCAGCAGTTACCGGGGGGGGGACACAGATACGCAGTATTTT. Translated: CASSYRGGDTDTQYF.